The source of this T cell receptor (beta chain) is a study of control samples from healthy donors and cancer patients. Profiling relied on immunoSEQ multiplex PCR, and the TCRdb table lists in-frame clones only, not all of them. The table has under 150,000 clones, over 75% seen once. Germline V CDR1 and CDR2: LNHDA, SQIVND (reference sequence). The J segment lost 0 bases and the V segment lost 6 bases, leaving 12 bases of the junction unmatched. CDR3 length: 18 amino acids. The sequence was collected from a man aged 55 to 69 in good health. This chain connects TRBV19 to TRBJ2-1; 9 nucleotides align to TRBD1. The source material was blood. The CDR3 sequence is CASSYAGQGQGSYNEQFF. The CDR3 DNA follows: TGTGCCAGTAGCTATGCGGGGCAGGGACAGGGCTCCTACAATGAGCAGTTCTTC.